This T cell receptor (beta chain) was retrieved from a study of T cells in Graves' hyperthyroidism and ophthalmopathy (dated by TCRdb to between 2018 and 2021). Regarding the complete study: Peripheral blood samples were taken at the time of initial diagnosis, prior to any treatment. To identify TCR V-J signatures that set the groups apart, the researchers used a discovery cohort of 90 to 100 patients, made up of roughly 45 with Graves' ophthalmopathy and some 60 with stable Graves' hyperthyroidism. Whether ophthalmopathy could be predicted prospectively was tested in an independent validation cohort made up of approximately 19 hyperthyroidism patients plus 17 patients who later progressed to ophthalmopathy. The 80 to 100 discovery patients were randomly divided into training and test sets at a 7:3 ratio. In addition, the study compared T-cell repertoires in thyroid tissue and in blood from about 6 Graves' hyperthyroidism patients. Following sampling, methimazole starting at 30 mg daily was given to hyperthyroidism patients, and high-dose intravenous methylprednisolone was given to ophthalmopathy patients. TCR Vbeta CDR3 sequencing of 120 to 150 peripheral blood samples (roughly 41 ophthalmopathy, about 80 hyperthyroidism and approximately 17 progressor patients) is reported in the paper.

CDR1 and CDR2 are drawn from the germline V gene (reference sequence): LNHDA, SQIVND. V loses 4 bases, J loses 0 bases, and the germline ends lie 8 bases apart. The CDR3 covers 14 residues, taking in both the cysteine and the phenylalanine. The DNA shown is the 42-base CDR3, in frame from base 1. Amplification of TCR beta CDR3 regions was carried out from RNA transcripts. For the first round of RT-PCR on the TCR CDR3, the HTBI primer set was used together with the Qiagen OneStep RT-PCR kit. Libraries were constructed in a second round of multiplex PCR, after which size selection and purification were carried out. Libraries were sequenced paired-end with 100 bp reads on an Illumina HiSeq2000. As for the original processing: SOAPnuke was used to process the raw data, throwing out any read that contained adapters or uncalled bases, had a mean Phred below 15, or lacked an exact constant-primer or identifier match. High-quality paired reads were merged using COPE v1.2.5, and each unique nucleotide sequence was defined as a clonotype. MiTCR v1.1 was used to align the clonotypes against IMGT TRBV, TRBD and TRBJ reference segments. The analysis was restricted to V-J combinations with a frequency above 0.0001, which together covered just over 99% of the repertoires. A TCS score was defined as the ratio between F50 (clonal expansion) and ExV (chaos), using BLOSUM62-based TCRdist between CDR3 peptides within each V-J. Welch's t-statistics and random forest reduced some 510 V-J features to 13, which were used in a naive Bayes classifier (R e1071). TCRdb's own reprocessing of the public reads used fastp at Q25 and MiXCR and kept productive beta chains. A single entry per CDR3 protein holds the most common genes and DNA from its merged rows. The V and J calls and clone size come from TCRdb's table, not from the authors' own analysis. The sample includes 500,000 to 750,000 distinct CDR3 sequences, with 14% observed a single time. The top ten clonotypes cover about 7% of the sample.

This clonotype was detected many times. Its cognate antigen has yet to be identified. No much larger clone exists at a distance of one base, and base qualities are not known. General findings and caveats noted by the study authors: In validation, the model predicted progression to ophthalmopathy with 55% to 71% sensitivity and 72% to 85% specificity, a median of about 6 months before onset. Ophthalmopathy was separated from stable hyperthyroidism by a 13 V-J signature model, with around 90% sensitivity and approximately 84% specificity obtained in cross-validation and 80%/75% obtained in testing. Sample size was not statistically predetermined, and investigators were not blinded to group allocation. Blood samples also contained most of the expanded thyroid clonotypes (frequency above 0.001), which suggests that blood repertoires may reflect thyroid immune responses.

Moderately to severely active disease, a Clinical Activity Score of at least 3, a NOSPECS grade of at least 4, and a duration under 3 months were present in ophthalmopathy patients. Exclusion was applied to patients with uncontrolled infections, other autoimmune diseases, pregnancy or lactation. Diagnoses were based on clinical symptoms, serum thyroxine and TRAb, thyroid ultrasound and orbital computed tomography. Ficoll-Paque density gradient centrifugation was used to isolate PBMCs from approximately 10 ml of fresh peripheral blood. Total RNA was extracted with Trizol reagent, and quality was checked on an Agilent 2100 Bioanalyzer.

This clonotype was obtained from a woman under 30 with Graves' ophthalmopathy. Material: blood. The rearrangement combines TRBV19 with TRBJ2-3; the D gene identity is not certain. The sequenced DNA: TGTGCCAGTAGTACCGCCGACAGCACAGATACGCAGTATTTT. The translation is CASSTADSTDTQYF.